A single sample gave rise to the 9 T cell receptor beta chains below, sequenced in a study of chemoradiotherapy in HPV16-positive cancers. Clones were sequenced by immunoSEQ multiplex PCR, and TCRdb holds only the in-frame ones, with some missing. The table has about 15,000 clones, roughly nine tenths seen once. Sequencing used blood, obtained from a patient who underwent chemoradiotherapy. These TCRs come from a human donor with HPV-associated anogenital cancer.

The chain is built from TRBV5-4 and TRBJ2-6; 8 bases line up with TRBD1. Germline assignment: CDR1 SGHNT and CDR2 YYREEE (reference sequence). Germline trimming cut 4 bases from V and 4 bases from J; bases unmatched to any gene: 4. CDR3 length: 15 residues. CDR3 nucleotide sequence: TGTGCCAGCAGCGCGGACAGGGCCGGGGCCAACGTCCTGACTTTC. This codes for CASSADRAGANVLTF.

The chain is built from TRBV5-1 and TRBJ2-1; D perhaps matches TRBD1 (5 bases). In germline, CDR1 is SGHRS, CDR2 YFSETQ. The V gene lost 0 bases and the J gene lost 3 bases, with 10 bases spanning the gap. The CDR3 length is 15 residues. CDR3 in amino acids: CASSLDPGFYNEQFF. In nucleotides, the CDR3 is TGCGCCAGCAGCTTGGACCCAGGGTTCTACAATGAGCAGTTCTTC.

J is TRBJ2-2 and V is TRBV30; D remains ambiguous. Trimming pared 3 bases from V and 8 bases from J, leaving 10 bases between. CDR3 length: 12 amino acids. Germline-derived CDR1 and CDR2 are GTSNPN and SVGIG (reference sequence). The DNA of the CDR3 is TGTGCCTGGAGGGGATCCGAGGGGGAGCTGTTTTTT. This encodes CAWRGSEGELFF. Supplemented by reference TRBV30 and TRBJ2-2, the full variable domain reads SQTIHQWPATLVQPVGSPLSLECTVEGTSNPNLYWYRQAAGRGLQLLFYSVGIGQISSEVPQNLSASRPQDRQFILSSKKLLLSDSGFYLCAWRGSEGELFFGEGSRLTVL.

J is TRBJ2-7 and V is TRBV29-1, with 10 positions matching TRBD1. With V trimmed by 7 bases and J by 7 bases, 7 bases remained unmatched. The CDR3 is made up of 12 amino acids. CDR1 and CDR2 from the germline V gene are SQVTM and ANQGSEA. The CDR3 here is CSGRQGAGEQYF. DNA of the CDR3: TGCAGCGGTAGACAGGGGGCGGGGGAGCAGTACTTC.

The chain joins TRBV5-4 to TRBJ2-3; 9 bases are shared with TRBD2. V lost 4 bases to trimming and J lost 3 bases; unmatched junction nucleotides: 9. Looked up from germline, CDR1 is SGHNT and CDR2 is YYREEE (reference sequence). This CDR3 contains 16 residues. This chain's CDR3 is CASSRAFSGRTDTQYF. DNA of the CDR3: TGTGCCAGCAGCCGAGCTTTCAGCGGGAGGACAGATACGCAGTATTTT.

The CDR3 DNA reads TGTGCCAGCAGTGGGAACGATGGGACACACTATGGCTACACCTTC. Its translation: CASSGNDGTHYGYTF. This chain links TRBV28 with TRBJ1-2, with D possibly being TRBD1 (6 bases). The CDR3 length is 15 residues. Germline CDR1 reads MDHEN; CDR2 reads SYDVKM. V shed 5 bases and J shed 3 bases, with 16 bases lying between them.

This clone has just a few counts. CDR3 region: CATSRERDNQPQHF. CDR3 in DNA: TGTGCCACCAGCAGAGAACGGGACAATCAGCCCCAGCATTTT. The chain uses TRBV15 and TRBJ1-5; D not certain. This CDR3 is built from 14 residues. V was clipped by 0 bases and J by 3 bases, with 6 bases between them. Per the germline V gene, CDR1 is LNHNV and CDR2 is YYDKDF (reference sequence).

The CDR3 protein is CSVGGIFSYEQYF. CDR3 nucleotides: TGCAGCGTTGGAGGGATTTTCTCCTACGAGCAGTACTTC. The chain is built from TRBV29-1 and TRBJ2-7; possibly TRBD2 for D (5 bases). Trimming cost V 4 bases and J 0 bases, with 10 bases left between them. In germline, CDR1 is SQVTM, CDR2 ANQGSEA. The CDR3 covers 13 residues.

The CDR3 here is CASSYRGGTDTQYF. CDR3 sequence (DNA): TGTGCCAGCAGCTACAGGGGAGGCACAGATACGCAGTATTTT. The V and J genes are TRBV7-9 and TRBJ2-3; 7 bases are shared with TRBD1. This CDR3 region has 14 residues. Germline CDR1 is SEHNR and CDR2 is FQNEAQ (reference sequence). V lost 4 bases and J lost 1; bases outside the gene matches: 2.